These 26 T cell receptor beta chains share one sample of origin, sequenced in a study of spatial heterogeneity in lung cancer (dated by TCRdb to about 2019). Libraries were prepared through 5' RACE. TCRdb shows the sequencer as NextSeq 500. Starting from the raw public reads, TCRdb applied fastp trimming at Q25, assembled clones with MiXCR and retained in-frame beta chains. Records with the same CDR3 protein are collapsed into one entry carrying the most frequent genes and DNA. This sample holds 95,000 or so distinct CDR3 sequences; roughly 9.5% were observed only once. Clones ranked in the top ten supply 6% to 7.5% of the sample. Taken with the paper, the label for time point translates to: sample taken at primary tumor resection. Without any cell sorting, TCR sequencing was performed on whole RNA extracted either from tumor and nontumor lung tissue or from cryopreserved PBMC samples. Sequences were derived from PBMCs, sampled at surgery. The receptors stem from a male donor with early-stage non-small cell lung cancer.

DNA for the CDR3: TGCAGTGCTAACCCAGGCGGGAACATTCAGTACTTC. This gives the protein CSANPGGNIQYF. The chain has TRBV20-1 and TRBJ2-4; a possible D gene is TRBD2 (5 bases). V shed 4 bases and J shed 7 bases, with 11 bases lying between them. Germline CDR1 reads DFQATT; CDR2 reads SNEGSKA (reference sequence). The CDR3 has 12 residues.

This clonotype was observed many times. The CDR3: CASSPATGRVNQPQHF. CDR3 nucleotide sequence: TGTGCCAGCTCACCCGCGACAGGGAGGGTCAATCAGCCCCAGCATTTT. The chain joins TRBV18 to TRBJ1-5; TRBD1 matches at 7 bases. V shed 3 bases, J shed 3 bases, and the junction held 8 bases outside the gene matches. The length of the CDR3 is 16 residues. Germline CDR1 and CDR2: KGHSH and LQKENI.

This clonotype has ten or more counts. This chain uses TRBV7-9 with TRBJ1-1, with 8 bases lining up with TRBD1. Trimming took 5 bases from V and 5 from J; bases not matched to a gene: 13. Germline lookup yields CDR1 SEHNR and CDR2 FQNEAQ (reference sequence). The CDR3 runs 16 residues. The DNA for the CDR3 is TGTGCCAGCAGCAAAGGACAGGGAAAGGGTAAAACTGAAGCTTTCTTT. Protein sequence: CASSKGQGKGKTEAFF.

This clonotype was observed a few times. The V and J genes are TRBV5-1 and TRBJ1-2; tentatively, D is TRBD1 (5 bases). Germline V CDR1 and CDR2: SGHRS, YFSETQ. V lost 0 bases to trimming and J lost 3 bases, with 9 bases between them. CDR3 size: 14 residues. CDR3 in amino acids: CASSLAGGDYGYTF. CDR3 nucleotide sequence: TGCGCCAGCAGCTTGGCCGGAGGGGACTATGGCTACACCTTC. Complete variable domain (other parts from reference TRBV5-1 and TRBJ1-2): KAGVTQTPRYLIKTRGQQVTLSCSPISGHRSVSWYQQTPGQGLQFLFEYFSETQRNKGNFPGRFSGRQFSNSRSEMNVSTLELGDSALYLCASSLAGGDYGYTFGSGTRLTVV.

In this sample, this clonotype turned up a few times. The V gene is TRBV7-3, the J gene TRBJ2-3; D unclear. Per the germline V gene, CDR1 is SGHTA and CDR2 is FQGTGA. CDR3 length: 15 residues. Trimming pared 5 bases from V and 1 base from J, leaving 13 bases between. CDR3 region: CASSRGAWGTDTQYF. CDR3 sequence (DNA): TGTGCCAGCAGCCGAGGAGCTTGGGGCACAGATACGCAGTATTTT.

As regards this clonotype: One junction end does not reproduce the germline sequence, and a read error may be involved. For the CDR3, the DNA is TGTACCAGCAGTGCCGCCACGGGACAGGGGACCTACGAGCAGTACTTC. Its translation: CTSSAATGQGTYEQYF. The genes are TRBV28 and TRBJ2-7, with 10 nucleotides matching TRBD1. This CDR3 spans 16 amino acids. Germline V gene lookup returns CDR1 MDHEN and CDR2 SYDVKM.

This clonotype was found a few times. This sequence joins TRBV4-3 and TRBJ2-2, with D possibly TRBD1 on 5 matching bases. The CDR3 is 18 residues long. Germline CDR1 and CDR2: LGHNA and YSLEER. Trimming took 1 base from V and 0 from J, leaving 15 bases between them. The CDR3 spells CASSQAVGRATNTGELFF. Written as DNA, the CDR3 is TGCGCCAGCAGCCAAGCAGTGGGCAGGGCGACGAACACCGGGGAGCTGTTTTTT.

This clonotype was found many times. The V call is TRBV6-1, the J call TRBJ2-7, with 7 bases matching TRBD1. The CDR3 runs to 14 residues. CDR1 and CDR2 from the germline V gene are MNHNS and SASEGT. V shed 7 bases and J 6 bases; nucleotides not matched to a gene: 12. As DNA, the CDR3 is TGTGCCAGCATTCCCGACAGGGCTGGCGGCGAGCAGTACTTC. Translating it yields CASIPDRAGGEQYF.

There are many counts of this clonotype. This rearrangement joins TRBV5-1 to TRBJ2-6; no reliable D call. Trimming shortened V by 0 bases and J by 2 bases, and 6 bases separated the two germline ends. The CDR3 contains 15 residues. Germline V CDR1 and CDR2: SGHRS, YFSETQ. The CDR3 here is CASSLEGTGANVLTF. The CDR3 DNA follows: TGCGCCAGCAGCTTGGAGGGTACTGGGGCCAACGTCCTGACTTTC.

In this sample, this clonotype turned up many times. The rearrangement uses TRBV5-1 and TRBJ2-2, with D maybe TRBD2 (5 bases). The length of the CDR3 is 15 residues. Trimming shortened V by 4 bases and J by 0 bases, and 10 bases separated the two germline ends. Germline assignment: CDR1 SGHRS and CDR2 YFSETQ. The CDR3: CASSPAGPNTGELFF. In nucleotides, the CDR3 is TGCGCCAGCAGCCCCGCGGGCCCGAACACCGGGGAGCTGTTTTTT.

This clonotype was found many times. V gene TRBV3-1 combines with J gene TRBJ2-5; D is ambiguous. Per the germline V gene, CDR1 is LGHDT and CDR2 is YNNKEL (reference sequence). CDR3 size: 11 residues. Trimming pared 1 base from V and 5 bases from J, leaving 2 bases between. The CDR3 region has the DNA TGTGCCAGCAGCCAAGGGGAGACCCAGTACTTC. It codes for CASSQGETQYF.

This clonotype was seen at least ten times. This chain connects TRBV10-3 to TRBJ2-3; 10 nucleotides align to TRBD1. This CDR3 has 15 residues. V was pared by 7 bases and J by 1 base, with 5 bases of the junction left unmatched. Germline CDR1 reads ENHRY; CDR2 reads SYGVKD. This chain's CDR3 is CAIKFGTGGTDTQYF. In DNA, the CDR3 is TGTGCCATCAAATTCGGGACAGGGGGCACAGATACGCAGTATTTT.

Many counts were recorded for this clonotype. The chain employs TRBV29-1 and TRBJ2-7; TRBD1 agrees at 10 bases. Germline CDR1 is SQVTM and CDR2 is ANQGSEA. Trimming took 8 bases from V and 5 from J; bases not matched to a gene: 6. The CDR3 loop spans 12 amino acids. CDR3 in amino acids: CSHQTGGNEQYF. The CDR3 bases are TGCAGCCACCAGACAGGGGGCAACGAGCAGTACTTC.

CDR3 bases: TGTGCCAGCAGCAATCACCGAAGGACTGAAAAACTGTTTTTT. It yields the protein CASSNHRRTEKLFF. V gene TRBV28 combines with J gene TRBJ1-4; D unclear. The ends were cut back, 6 bases at V and 7 bases at J, with 15 bases in the middle. Germline-derived CDR1 and CDR2 are MDHEN and SYDVKM. The CDR3 is 14 residues long.

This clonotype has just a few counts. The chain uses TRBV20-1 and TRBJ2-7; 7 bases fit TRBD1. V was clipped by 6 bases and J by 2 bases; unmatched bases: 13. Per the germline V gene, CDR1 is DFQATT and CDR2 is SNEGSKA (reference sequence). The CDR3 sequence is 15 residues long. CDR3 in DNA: TGCAGTGCCAGACCCGGACAGGCGCCAGCCTACGAGCAGTACTTC. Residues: CSARPGQAPAYEQYF.

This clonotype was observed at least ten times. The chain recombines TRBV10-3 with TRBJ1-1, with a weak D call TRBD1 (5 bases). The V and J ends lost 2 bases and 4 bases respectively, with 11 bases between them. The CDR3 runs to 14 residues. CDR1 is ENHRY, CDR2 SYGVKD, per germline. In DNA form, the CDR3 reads TGTGCCATCAGTGAGGGGGGTACTTTCACTGAAGCTTTCTTT. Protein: CAISEGGTFTEAFF.

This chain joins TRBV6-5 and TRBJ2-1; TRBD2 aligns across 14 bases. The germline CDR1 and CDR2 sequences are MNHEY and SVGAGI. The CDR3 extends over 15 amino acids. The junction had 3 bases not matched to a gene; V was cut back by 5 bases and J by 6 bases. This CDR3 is CASSMTSGRANEQFF. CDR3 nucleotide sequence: TGTGCCAGCAGTATGACTAGCGGGAGGGCCAATGAGCAGTTCTTC.

CDR3 residues: CARTAGGLPPANVLTF. DNA of the CDR3: TGTGCCAGAACAGCGGGGGGCCTCCCCCCGGCCAACGTCCTGACTTTC. The genes are TRBV19 and TRBJ2-6; TRBD2 matches 9 bases. The germline V gene has CDR1 LNHDA and CDR2 SQIVND (reference sequence). This CDR3 is built from 16 residues. V lost 9 bases to trimming and J lost 6 bases; unmatched junction nucleotides: 12.

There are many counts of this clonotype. In DNA, the CDR3 is TGTGCCATCACCGACGATAGACTCTATGGCTACACCTTC. Protein: CAITDDRLYGYTF. V gene TRBV10-3 combines with J gene TRBJ1-2; no definite D call. The CDR3 covers 13 residues. Germline assignment: CDR1 ENHRY and CDR2 SYGVKD. Trimming removed 7 bases at V and 4 bases at J, with 13 bases between.

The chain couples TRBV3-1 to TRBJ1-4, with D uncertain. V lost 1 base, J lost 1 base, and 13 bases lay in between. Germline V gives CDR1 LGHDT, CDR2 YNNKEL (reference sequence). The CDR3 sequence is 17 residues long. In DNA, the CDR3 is TGTGCCAGCAGCCAAGTTCAGTGGAAGGGAACTAATGAAAAACTGTTTTTT. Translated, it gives CASSQVQWKGTNEKLFF.

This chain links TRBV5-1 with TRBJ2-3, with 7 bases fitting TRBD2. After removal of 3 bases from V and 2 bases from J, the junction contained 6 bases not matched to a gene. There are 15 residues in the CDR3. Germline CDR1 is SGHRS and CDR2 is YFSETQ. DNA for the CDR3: TGCGCCAGCAGCTGGTATAGCGGGTACACAGATACGCAGTATTTT. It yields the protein CASSWYSGYTDTQYF.

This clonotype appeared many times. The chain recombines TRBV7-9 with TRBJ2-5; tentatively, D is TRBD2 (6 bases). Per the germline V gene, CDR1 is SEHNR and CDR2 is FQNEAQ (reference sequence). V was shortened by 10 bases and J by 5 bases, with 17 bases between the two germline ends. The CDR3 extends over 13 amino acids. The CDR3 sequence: CATGDGSGETQYF. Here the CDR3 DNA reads TGTGCCACCGGGGACGGCAGCGGGGAGACCCAGTACTTC.

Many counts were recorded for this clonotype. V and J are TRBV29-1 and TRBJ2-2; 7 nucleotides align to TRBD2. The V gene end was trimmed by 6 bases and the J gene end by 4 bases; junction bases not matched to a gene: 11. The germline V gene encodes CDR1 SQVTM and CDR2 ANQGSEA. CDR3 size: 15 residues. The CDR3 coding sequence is TGCAGCGTGGCCCAGTGGGGGGAGGGCACCGGGGAGCTGTTTTTT. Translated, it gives CSVAQWGEGTGELFF.

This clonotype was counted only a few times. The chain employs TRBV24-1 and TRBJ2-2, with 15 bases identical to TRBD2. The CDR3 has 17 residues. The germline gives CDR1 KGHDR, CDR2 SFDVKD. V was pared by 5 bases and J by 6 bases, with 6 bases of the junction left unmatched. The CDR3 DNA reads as TGTGCCACCAGTGCCCTGGGGACTAGCGGGAGGTCCGGGGAGCTGTTTTTT. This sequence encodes CATSALGTSGRSGELFF.

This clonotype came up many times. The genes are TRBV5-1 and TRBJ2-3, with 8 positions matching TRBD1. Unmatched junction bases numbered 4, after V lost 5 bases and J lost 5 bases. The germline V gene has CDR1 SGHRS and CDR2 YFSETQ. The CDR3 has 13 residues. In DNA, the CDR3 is TGCGCCAGCAGGACAGGGGTGGAAGATACGCAGTATTTT. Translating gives CASRTGVEDTQYF.

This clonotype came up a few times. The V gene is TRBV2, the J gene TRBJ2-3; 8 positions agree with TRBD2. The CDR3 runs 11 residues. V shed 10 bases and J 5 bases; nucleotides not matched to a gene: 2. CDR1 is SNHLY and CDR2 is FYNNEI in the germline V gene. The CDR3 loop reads CATRGGDTQYF. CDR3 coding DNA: TGTGCCACCCGGGGGGGAGATACGCAGTATTTT.